One sample yielded the 8 T cell receptor beta chains listed below, sequenced in a study of response to subunit inactivated influenza vaccine. One entry per CDR3 protein results from TCRdb running MiXCR on the RT-PCR reads. This sample has some 500,000 distinct CDR3 sequences, with about an eighth found just once. The specimen was PBMCs from blood, collected roughly 6 weeks after vaccination. The source is a man over 45 who received an inactivated influenza vaccine.

The chain links TRBV20-1 to TRBJ1-4, with D unresolved. CDR1 DFQATT and CDR2 SNEGSKA come from the germline V gene (reference sequence). The V and J ends lost 3 bases and 2 bases respectively, with 10 bases between them. This CDR3 contains 14 residues. The CDR3 nucleotides are TGCAGTGCTAGCGAGGGTTCGACTAATGAAAAACTGTTTTTT. Amino acids: CSASEGSTNEKLFF.

This clonotype was detected a few times. At one end the junction does not follow the germline gene, possibly because of a read error. The chain employs TRBV7-2 and TRBJ1-1, with 9 positions matching TRBD1. The V gene's germline CDR1 is SGHTA and CDR2 FQGNSA. This CDR3 is built from 15 residues. For the CDR3, the DNA is TGTGCCAGCAGCGTTTACAGGGGGCTGAACTCTGAAGCTTTCTTT. It codes for CASSVYRGLNSEAFF.

This clonotype was seen a handful of times. V usage is TRBV6-2 or TRBV6-3 and J usage is TRBJ2-3; TRBD2 might be the D (6 bases). V was clipped by 0 bases and J by 4 bases, with 17 bases between them. The CDR3 loop spans 17 amino acids. Germline V gives CDR1 MNHEY, CDR2 SVGEGT. CDR3: CASSYSRLTGAPDTQYF. The CDR3 region has the DNA TGTGCCAGCAGTTACTCCCGTTTAACGGGAGCTCCAGATACGCAGTATTTT.

This clonotype was seen only a few times. The rearrangement links TRBV7-2 to TRBJ2-7; 8 bases are shared with TRBD1. Trimming removed 7 bases from V and 1 base from J; junction bases left unmatched: 9. Germline-derived CDR1 and CDR2 are SGHTA and FQGNSA. The length of the CDR3 is 15 residues. The CDR3 DNA reads as TGTGCCAGCACCTTCGACAGGGGCGGGTCCTACGAGCAGTACTTC. It is translated as CASTFDRGGSYEQYF.

This clonotype was found once. The rearrangement joins TRBV6-2 or TRBV6-3 to TRBJ2-3, with a tentative D call TRBD1 (6 bases). Per the germline V gene, CDR1 is MNHEY and CDR2 is SVGEGT. The CDR3 sequence is 16 residues long. Trimming removed 6 bases from V and 3 bases from J, with 19 bases in between. The CDR3 sequence: CASRTQTGLNTDTQYF. The DNA of the CDR3 is TGTGCCAGCAGAACCCAGACAGGCCTCAATACAGATACGCAGTATTTT.

This clonotype was found a few times. The rearrangement joins TRBV5-6 to TRBJ1-1, with 9 bases that match TRBD1. The length of the CDR3 is 15 residues. Germline V gives CDR1 SGHDT, CDR2 YYEEEE. Trimming at V came to 4 bases and at J to 5 bases, leaving 9 bases not matched to a gene. In DNA, the CDR3 is TGTGCCAGCAGCCTCCGGACAGGGGTTGGTACTGAAGCTTTCTTT. It specifies CASSLRTGVGTEAFF.

The sample holds a few counts of this clonotype. The chain combines TRBV12-3 or TRBV12-4 with TRBJ2-7, with unresolved D. V lost 2 bases and J 2 bases, leaving 10 bases between the germline ends. The CDR3 runs 14 residues. The CDR3 bases are TGTGCCAGCAGTTTATCTATTACACCCTACGAGCAGTACTTC. Translation gives CASSLSITPYEQYF.

The chain recombines TRBV7-2 with TRBJ2-7, with 7 bases identical to TRBD2. The junction had 5 bases not matched to a gene; V was cut back by 1 base and J by 5 bases. The CDR3 spans 14 residues. The germline CDR1 and CDR2 sequences are SGHTA and FQGNSA. DNA of the CDR3: TGTGCCAGCAGCTTAGGCGGGAGTTCTCACGAGCAGTACTTC. Translating gives CASSLGGSSHEQYF.